This T cell receptor (beta chain) originates from a study of blood T cell repertoires in COVID-19. Across the study: Sources were T cells, B-cell-depleted T cells, or PBMCs; the material itself was cDNA or gDNA.

CDR3 length equals 16 residues. The germline CDR1 and CDR2 sequences are SGHDN and FVKESK. Trimming took 4 bases from V and 5 from J; bases not matched to a gene: 12. Enrolled through a virtual design, the participants were between roughly 18 and 95 years of age and came from under 25 US areas. Participant-given clinical history determined each cohort assignment. The repertoire was sequenced with immunoSEQ multiplex PCR; TCRdb's copy has only in-frame clones and lacks some. The sample carries about 280,000 clones, roughly 80% recorded once. The chain combines TRBV14 with TRBJ2-7, with 9 bases fitting TRBD1. This sequence was found in a man aged 35 to 55 who had been exposed to COVID-19. What was sequenced was PBMCs or T cells enriched from blood (not recorded which). The CDR3 loop is CASSPSLGGQGHEQYF. The CDR3 DNA reads as TGTGCCAGCAGCCCTTCTTTGGGGGGACAGGGACACGAGCAGTACTTC.